This section outlines one TCR beta chain sequence together with its context. TCRdb re-called the RT-PCR reads through MiXCR, storing one row per CDR3 protein. The table shows about 200,000 distinct CDR3 sequences, with around two fifths occurring only once. V was cut by 0 bases and J by 8 bases, with 11 bases left in between. This CDR3 contains 14 residues. Germline CDR1 and CDR2: MGHRA and YSYEKL. This entry is derived from a study of patients and donors after allogeneic stem cell transplantation. The chain employs TRBV4-1 and TRBJ2-1; D perhaps matches TRBD2 (5 bases). This receptor was taken from a human donor who was either an allogeneic HSCT recipient or a stem cell or donor lymphocyte infusion donor (not recorded which). It is not recorded whose cells these are; they may come from a transplant donor. The sequencing sample was made of blood, either unsorted or a sorted T cell fraction (not recorded which). The chain's CDR3 is CASSQEDSIDEQFF. Written as DNA, the CDR3 is TGCGCCAGCAGCCAAGAGGACTCAATCGATGAGCAGTTCTTC.